This entry lists 5 T cell receptor beta chains sequenced from one sample in a study of shared clonotypes between healthy human individuals. The method was immunoSEQ multiplex PCR; TCRdb's version includes in-frame clones alone and lacks a portion of them. The sample includes about 1.5 million clones, roughly 96% of them seen just once. The material sequenced was naive CD4+ T cells sorted from blood. Subset specified: CD45RA+ positively selected. The source of these receptors is a man between 25 and 39 years old in good health.

The CDR3 is CASSASHTIYF. The CDR3 nucleotides are TGTGCCAGCAGTGCATCTCACACCATATATTTT. V and J are TRBV25-1 and TRBJ1-3, with unresolved D. The CDR3 covers 11 residues. Trimming took off 4 bases at V and 8 bases at J, with 6 bases between the two ends. The germline V gene has CDR1 MGHDK and CDR2 SYGVNS.

The rearrangement links TRBV13 to TRBJ2-7; 8 bases align to TRBD2. V dropped 5 bases and J dropped 4; count of bases not matched to a gene: 10. Germline CDR1 is PRHDT and CDR2 is FYEKMQ (reference sequence). The CDR3 runs 15 residues. The CDR3 sequence: CASSRSGGRQYEQYF. Here the CDR3 DNA reads TGTGCCAGCAGCCGAAGCGGCGGGAGGCAGTACGAGCAGTACTTC.

The chain recombines TRBV28 with TRBJ2-1; D possibly corresponds to TRBD2 (6 bases). CDR1 and CDR2 (germline): MDHEN, SYDVKM. This CDR3 contains 18 residues. Trimming took off 4 bases at V and 7 bases at J, with 26 bases between the two ends. The CDR3 region is CASSYTTGPGRLRNEQFF. DNA of the CDR3: TGTGCCAGCAGTTATACCACAGGCCCGGGGAGGCTGAGGAATGAGCAGTTCTTC.

V usage is TRBV28 and J usage is TRBJ2-5; the match to TRBD1 covers 7 bases. Germline loops: CDR1 MDHEN, CDR2 SYDVKM. CDR3 size: 15 residues. J was trimmed by 1 base and V by 5 bases; bases with no gene match: 7. CDR3 coding DNA: TGTGCCAGCAGTATCCACAGGGGCCCCCAAGAGACCCAGTACTTC. Translating gives CASSIHRGPQETQYF.

This chain connects TRBV28 to TRBJ1-3, with no clear D. The CDR3 sequence is 13 residues long. Trimming took off 7 bases at V and 0 bases at J, with 7 bases between the two ends. Germline V gives CDR1 MDHEN, CDR2 SYDVKM. The CDR3 reads CASIDSSGNTIYF. DNA for the CDR3: TGTGCCAGCATCGATAGCTCTGGAAACACCATATATTTT.